This record looks at one TCR beta chain sequence and its context. The data derive from a study of T cell changes during pregnancy in multiple sclerosis. The V end lost 8 bases, the J end lost 0 bases, and 8 bases lay between the germline ends. The CDR3 is 14 amino acids. The germline V gene encodes CDR1 MNHNY and CDR2 SVGAGI (reference sequence). TCRdb's table, derived via immunoSEQ multiplex PCR, lists solely in-frame clones and lacks some. The sample includes 35,000 to 45,000 clones, just over 90% of them seen just once. Sequencing was performed on CD4+ T cells from peripheral blood mononuclear cells, taken in the first trimester of pregnancy. This clonotype was obtained from a female donor with multiple sclerosis, enrolled in a pregnancy study. This sequence joins TRBV6-6 and TRBJ2-6; perhaps TRBD1 as D (7 bases). In nucleotides, the CDR3 is TGTGCCAGCCAGGGGGGCTCTGGGGCCAACGTCCTGACTTTC. Its translation is CASQGGSGANVLTF.